These 30 T cell receptor beta chains were all obtained from the same sample, sequenced in a study of vaccination effects on CD4 cells after COVID-19. Here immunoSEQ multiplex PCR was the method, and the copy in TCRdb shows in-frame clones only, minus some. The table shows approximately 20,000 clones, with roughly 73% occurring only once. Sequencing in the ViraFEST assay came after antigen-specific CD4+ T cells had been expanded with viral peptide pools, which were used to stimulate PBMC. CD4+ T cell isolation took place after less than 13 days of culture. Nucleocapsid antibody tests were negative, and the vaccine recipients had no prior SARS-CoV-2 infection. These TCRs' antigens remain unknown. The source material was CD4+ T cells from PBMCs cultured with HCoV-NL63 spike peptides, sampled before COVID-19 vaccination. The receptors derive from a human donor who received a COVID-19 vaccine.

A few counts support this clone. V usage is TRBV16 and J usage is TRBJ1-2, with D possibly being TRBD1 (6 bases). The CDR3 sequence is 14 residues long. With 4 bases removed from V and 0 bases from J, the gap between germline ends came to 9 bases. CDR1 and CDR2 from the germline V gene are KGHSY and FQNENV. The CDR3 sequence is CASSLWTANYGYTF. The CDR3 DNA sequence: TGTGCCAGCAGCCTTTGGACAGCTAACTATGGCTACACCTTC.

V usage is TRBV4-1 and J usage is TRBJ1-4, with D possibly matching TRBD1 (6 bases). Trimming cost V 4 bases and J 7 bases, with 16 bases left between them. The CDR3 loop spans 15 amino acids. In germline, CDR1 is MGHRA, CDR2 YSYEKL. The CDR3 here is CASSPSQGRGEKLFF. DNA of the CDR3: TGCGCCAGCAGCCCTTCACAGGGACGGGGTGAAAAACTGTTTTTT.

The DNA for the CDR3 is TGCAGTGCGAAGAGAGGGGACGAGCAGTACTTC. Amino acid sequence: CSAKRGDEQYF. The V call is TRBV20-1, the J call TRBJ2-7; TRBD1 or TRBD2 may be the D gene (5 bases each). The CDR3 has 11 amino acids. Germline assignment: CDR1 DFQATT and CDR2 SNEGSKA (reference sequence). V was shortened by 6 bases and J by 5 bases, with 11 bases between the two germline ends.

Written as DNA, the CDR3 is TGTGCCTGGAGTGGCCCGAGGGCGAGGCGTGGCTACACCTTC. Amino acid sequence: CAWSGPRARRGYTF. V gene TRBV30 combines with J gene TRBJ1-2; D uncertain. The CDR3 consists of 14 residues. CDR1 is GTSNPN, CDR2 SVGIG, per germline (reference sequence). Trimming left V 1 base short and J 7 bases short, with 16 bases between.

The rearrangement joins TRBV11-3 to TRBJ2-2, with 12 bases matching TRBD2. The CDR3 length is 20 residues. V lost 1 base, J lost 5 bases, and 14 bases stayed unmatched. Germline V gives CDR1 SGHNT, CDR2 YENEEA. CDR3 nucleotide sequence: TGTGCCAGCAGCTTAGCCCAACTAGCGGGGGGCAATCTGAGGACCGGGGAGCTGTTTTTT. This sequence encodes CASSLAQLAGGNLRTGELFF.

The chain uses TRBV7-9 and TRBJ2-7; TRBD1 aligns across 7 bases. The CDR3 covers 14 residues. Germline lookup yields CDR1 SEHNR and CDR2 FQNEAQ (reference sequence). The V segment lost 4 bases and the J segment 2 bases; nucleotides outside the gene matches: 5. Here the CDR3 reads CASSSVQGPYEQYF. The CDR3 DNA reads as TGTGCCAGCAGCTCGGTACAGGGGCCCTACGAGCAGTACTTC.

This clone showed up just a few times. The chain carries TRBV7-8 and TRBJ2-1, with TRBD2 matching 12 bases. The CDR3 runs 19 residues. Germline CDR1 reads SGHVS; CDR2 reads FQNEAQ. V trimming: 5 bases; J trimming: 0 bases; junction bases outside the gene matches: 11. The DNA for the CDR3 is TGTGCCAGCAGCCCACCGACTAGCGGGGGTGTTACCTCCTACAATGAGCAGTTCTTC. Its translation is CASSPPTSGGVTSYNEQFF. The entire variable domain, with the rest obtained from reference TRBV7-8 and TRBJ2-1, is as follows: GAGVSQSPRYKVAKRGQDVALRCDPISGHVSLFWYQQALGQGPEFLTYFQNEAQLDKSGLPSDRFFAERPEGSVSTLKIQRTQQEDSAVYLCASSPPTSGGVTSYNEQFFGPGTRLTVL.

This sequence joins TRBV28 and TRBJ2-5; D call uncertain. CDR1 and CDR2 (germline): MDHEN, SYDVKM. V was trimmed by 1 base and J by 1 base, leaving 13 bases between them. The CDR3 spans 16 residues. This CDR3 is CASSLSITRSQETQYF. DNA for the CDR3: TGTGCCAGCAGTTTATCGATCACACGAAGCCAAGAGACCCAGTACTTC. Filled out from reference TRBV28 and TRBJ2-5, the complete variable domain reads DVKVTQSSRYLVKRTGEKVFLECVQDMDHENMFWYRQDPGLGLRLIYFSYDVKMKEKGDIPEGYSVSREKKERFSLILESASTNQTSMYLCASSLSITRSQETQYFGPGTRLLVL.

The chain has TRBV10-3 and TRBJ1-3; D is perhaps TRBD1 (5 bases). Trimming pared 7 bases from V and 0 bases from J, leaving 13 bases between. The length of the CDR3 is 15 residues. Germline V gives CDR1 ENHRY, CDR2 SYGVKD. The CDR3 here is CAIKPGTSSGNTIYF. Here the CDR3 DNA reads TGTGCCATCAAGCCGGGGACTAGCTCTGGAAACACCATATATTTT.

This clone was found once. This chain connects TRBV19 to TRBJ2-1; D perhaps matches TRBD2 (5 bases). The CDR3 totals 18 residues. Germline values: CDR1 LNHDA, CDR2 SQIVND (reference sequence). The germline V and J ends were trimmed by 7 bases and 4 bases, with 26 bases remaining between them. Here the CDR3 DNA reads TGTGCCAGTACTCGGGATCTTGTAAATATCCCATCATACAATGAGCAGTTCTTC. Its protein product is CASTRDLVNIPSYNEQFF.

The rearrangement uses TRBV5-1 and TRBJ2-5, with 8 bases fitting TRBD1. After removal of 0 bases from V and 2 bases from J, the junction contained 3 bases not matched to a gene. CDR3 length: 15 residues. CDR1 is SGHRS and CDR2 is YFSETQ in the germline V gene. The CDR3 region is CASSLGDRRQETQYF. CDR3 DNA: TGCGCCAGCAGCTTGGGGGACAGGCGGCAAGAGACCCAGTACTTC.

This chain uses TRBV30 with TRBJ1-2, with D perhaps matching TRBD1 (5 bases). From germline, CDR1 is GTSNPN and CDR2 SVGIG (reference sequence). The CDR3 length is 14 residues. With 0 bases removed from V and 8 bases from J, the gap between germline ends came to 16 bases. The CDR3 sequence is CAWSVERGWGGYTF. The CDR3 DNA is TGTGCCTGGAGTGTAGAGAGGGGATGGGGCGGCTACACCTTC.

The J gene is TRBJ2-7, the V gene TRBV5-1; 8 nucleotides match TRBD1. The CDR3 covers 14 residues. CDR1 and CDR2 (germline): SGHRS, YFSETQ. V lost 5 bases and J lost 4; bases outside the gene matches: 8. The CDR3, as DNA: TGCGCCAGCAGTCGAGGACAGGGCCCTTACGAGCAGTACTTC. This encodes CASSRGQGPYEQYF.

The CDR3, as DNA: TGTGCCAGCAGCTCGAGGACAGGACTAACCTACGAGCAGTACTTC. It translates to CASSSRTGLTYEQYF. The rearrangement links TRBV5-4 to TRBJ2-7, with D tentatively TRBD1 (7 bases). The ends were cut back, 3 bases at V and 2 bases at J, with 15 bases in the middle. Looked up from germline, CDR1 is SGHNT and CDR2 is YYREEE (reference sequence). The length of the CDR3 is 15 residues.

Only a few counts were recorded for this clone. V and J are TRBV7-8 and TRBJ1-2, with D possibly matching TRBD1 (5 bases). The germline gives CDR1 SGHVS, CDR2 FQNEAQ. V lost 2 bases and J 2 bases, leaving 12 bases between the germline ends. The CDR3 has 15 amino acids. Written as DNA, the CDR3 is TGTGCCAGCAGCTTACGCCCAGGGTTCAACTATGGCTACACCTTC. Protein: CASSLRPGFNYGYTF.

This clone was found a few times. The chain carries TRBV4-2 and TRBJ2-5; D unresolved. CDR1 LGHNA and CDR2 YNFKEQ come from the germline V gene. Trimming removed 1 base at V and 0 bases at J, with 15 bases between. The CDR3 has 17 amino acids. This CDR3 reads CASSQGGSGGDQETQYF. In DNA, the CDR3 is TGTGCCAGCAGCCAAGGAGGCAGTGGCGGAGACCAAGAGACCCAGTACTTC.

The V and J genes are TRBV19 and TRBJ1-1; D is unclear. CDR1 is LNHDA, CDR2 SQIVND, per germline (reference sequence). The CDR3 spans 16 residues. The ends were cut back, 5 bases at V and 0 bases at J, with 16 bases in the middle. As DNA, the CDR3 is TGTGCCAGTAGTCCCACAGCCCCCTTAATGAACACTGAAGCTTTCTTT. This gives the protein CASSPTAPLMNTEAFF.

The chain uses TRBV3-1 (or the pseudogene TRBV3-2) and TRBJ2-7; D gene unclear. CDR1 and CDR2 from the germline V gene are LGHDT and YNNKEL (reference sequence). V lost 4 bases and J lost 7, with 14 bases in between. This CDR3 is 13 amino acids long. The CDR3 here is CASSPLTEREQYF. CDR3 DNA: TGTGCCAGCAGCCCTTTGACGGAACGGGAGCAGTACTTC.

The gene calls are TRBV30 and TRBJ2-1; 9 bases match TRBD2. Trimming removed 2 bases from V and 8 bases from J; junction bases left unmatched: 13. Germline CDR1 is GTSNPN and CDR2 is SVGIG (reference sequence). This CDR3 has 16 amino acids. The CDR3, as DNA: TGTGCCTGGAGTCATAGCGGGAGTGCAGTAAAGGATGAGCAGTTCTTC. Its translation: CAWSHSGSAVKDEQFF.

This rearrangement joins TRBV7-2 to TRBJ2-2; D not resolved. The V gene's germline CDR1 is SGHTA and CDR2 FQGNSA. Deletions cut 5 bases from V and 0 bases from J, with 10 bases between. The CDR3 runs 15 residues. CDR3 nucleotide sequence: TGTGCCAGCAGCCCCGCCGGAGCGAACACCGGGGAGCTGTTTTTT. It translates to CASSPAGANTGELFF.

The V gene is TRBV20-1, the J gene TRBJ1-5; no definite D call. Per germline, CDR1 DFQATT and CDR2 SNEGSKA (reference sequence). The V and J ends lost 3 bases and 0 bases respectively, with 6 bases between them. The CDR3 extends over 13 amino acids. CDR3 amino acids: CSASLGSNQPQHF. CDR3 coding DNA: TGCAGTGCTAGTCTAGGTAGCAATCAGCCCCAGCATTTT.

The chain carries TRBV19 and TRBJ2-1; 7 bases map to TRBD2. This CDR3 comprises 16 residues. Germline assignment: CDR1 LNHDA and CDR2 SQIVND (reference sequence). J lost 7 bases, V lost 0 bases, and 9 bases had no gene match. The CDR3 loop reads CASSIDGGGHGNEQFF. The CDR3 nucleotides are TGTGCCAGTAGTATAGACGGGGGAGGGCATGGAAATGAGCAGTTCTTC.

This chain links TRBV30 with TRBJ1-3, with 8 bases matching TRBD1. In germline, CDR1 is GTSNPN, CDR2 SVGIG (reference sequence). The V and J ends lost 3 bases and 0 bases, in that order; junction bases with no gene match: 4. CDR3 size: 15 residues. CDR3 sequence (DNA): TGTGCCTGGAGCGGACAGGGTCGCTCTGGAAACACCATATATTTT. Protein product: CAWSGQGRSGNTIYF. Supplemented by reference TRBV30 and TRBJ1-3, the full variable domain reads SQTIHQWPATLVQPVGSPLSLECTVEGTSNPNLYWYRQAAGRGLQLLFYSVGIGQISSEVPQNLSASRPQDRQFILSSKKLLLSDSGFYLCAWSGQGRSGNTIYFGEGSWLTVV.

V usage is TRBV5-8 and J usage is TRBJ1-4, with TRBD1 as a possible D gene (5 bases). Germline lookup yields CDR1 SGHTS and CDR2 YDEGEE. The V and J ends lost 4 bases and 7 bases respectively, with 17 bases between them. The CDR3 is 15 residues long. The CDR3 coding sequence is TGTGCCAGCAGCCTGGGGGTCGGAAGTGGTGAAAAACTGTTTTTT. Amino acids: CASSLGVGSGEKLFF.

This clone showed up just a few times. The V and J genes are TRBV10-3 and TRBJ1-1; D is unclear. The CDR3 extends over 12 amino acids. The V and J ends lost 6 bases and 5 bases respectively, with 10 bases between them. The germline gives CDR1 ENHRY, CDR2 SYGVKD. The CDR3 here is CAISVTRTEAFF. The CDR3 DNA follows: TGTGCCATCAGCGTTACACGGACTGAAGCTTTCTTT.

The J gene is TRBJ2-7, the V gene TRBV12-3 or TRBV12-4; D may be TRBD1 (6 bases). The CDR3 is made up of 12 amino acids. Trimming removed 7 bases from V and 6 bases from J, with 13 bases in between. The DNA for the CDR3 is TGTGCCAGCACTCAACACAGGGTCGAGCAGTACTTC. The encoded protein is CASTQHRVEQYF.

The chain is built from TRBV6-6 and TRBJ1-5, with a possible D match to TRBD1 (6 bases). The CDR3 contains 16 residues. Germline V gene data show CDR1 as MNHNY and CDR2 as SVGAGI (reference sequence). Trimming removed 5 bases from V and 4 bases from J, with 18 bases in between. This chain's CDR3 is CASSASGTRDNQPQHF. The CDR3 coding sequence is TGTGCCAGCAGTGCCAGCGGGACACGTGATAATCAGCCCCAGCATTTT.

This clone came up a few times. The J gene is TRBJ2-7, the V gene TRBV7-9; D perhaps matches TRBD2 (6 bases). The CDR3 loop spans 16 amino acids. V gave up 1 base and J gave up 5 bases, with 18 bases separating them. Germline CDR1 and CDR2: SEHNR and FQNEAQ (reference sequence). The CDR3 DNA sequence: TGTGCCAGCAGCTTAGGGGTCGGACTGGGCGGGGACGAGCAGTACTTC. Protein product: CASSLGVGLGGDEQYF.

The chain joins TRBV25-1 to TRBJ1-6; D call uncertain. The CDR3 length is 16 residues. Looked up from germline, CDR1 is MGHDK and CDR2 is SYGVNS. V lost 0 bases and J lost 0, with 6 bases in between. The CDR3 protein is CASSEYRSSYNSPLHF. The CDR3, as DNA: TGTGCCAGCAGTGAATACAGGAGCTCCTATAATTCACCCCTCCACTTT.

The chain joins TRBV10-2 to TRBJ1-1; D not certain. Trimming stripped 6 bases from V and 0 bases from J, with 5 bases between. The germline CDR1 and CDR2 sequences are WSHSY and SAAADI. This CDR3 has 12 amino acids. CDR3 loop: CASSNLNTEAFF. The CDR3 bases are TGCGCCAGCAGCAACCTGAACACTGAAGCTTTCTTT.